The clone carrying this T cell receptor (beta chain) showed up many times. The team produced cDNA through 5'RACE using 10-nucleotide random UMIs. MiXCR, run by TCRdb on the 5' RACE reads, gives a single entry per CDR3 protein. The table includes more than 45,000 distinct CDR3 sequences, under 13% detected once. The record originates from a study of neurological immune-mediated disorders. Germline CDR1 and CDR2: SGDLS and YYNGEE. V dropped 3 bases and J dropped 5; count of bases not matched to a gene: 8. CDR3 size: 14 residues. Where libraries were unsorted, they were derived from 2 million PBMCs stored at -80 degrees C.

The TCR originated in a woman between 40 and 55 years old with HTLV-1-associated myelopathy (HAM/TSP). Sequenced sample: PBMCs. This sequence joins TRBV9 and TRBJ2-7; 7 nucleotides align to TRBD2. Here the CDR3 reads CASSASGASDEQYF. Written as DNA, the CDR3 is TGTGCCAGCAGCGCCAGCGGGGCTAGCGACGAGCAGTACTTC.